The entry below gives a single T cell receptor beta chain sequence along with its context. The donors formed part of the approximately 120-subject validation cohort, distinct from the roughly 700-subject first cohort. The repertoire was sequenced with immunoSEQ multiplex PCR; TCRdb's copy has only in-frame clones and lacks some. The table shows approximately 97,000 clones, with 85% to 95% occurring only once. This entry belongs to a study of cytomegalovirus exposure and HLA in healthy donors. This CDR3 contains 15 residues. V lost 7 bases and J lost 9; bases outside the gene matches: 11. CDR1 is SNHLY and CDR2 is FYNNEI in the germline V gene.

Sequencing was carried out using PBMCs. The receptor's source is a woman in her 30s in good health and CMV-seropositive. V gene TRBV2 combines with J gene TRBJ2-5; 13 bases line up with TRBD2. CDR3 region: CASTAYTSGRGSQYF. The CDR3 DNA is TGTGCCAGCACGGCGTATACTAGCGGGAGGGGGTCCCAGTACTTC.